This TCR beta chain was sequenced during a study of blood T cells in healthy people across ages (dated by TCRdb to 2014 to 2015). Background on the whole study: In model experiments, template switching captured roughly one uniquely barcoded TCR beta cDNA molecule for every two T cells. To track age-related changes in TCR beta repertoire diversity, the study relied on deep sequencing normalized with unique cDNA molecular identifiers. The donors were divided into four age groups: young (average approximately 15 years), middle-aged (over 35), aged (about 60) and long-lived (82). To avoid experimental bias, donors of different ages were randomly spread across the sequencing lanes. Two additional independent replicas of 1 million unique cDNA reads from the same blood draw were analyzed for two donors (one aged 18 to 30 and one aged 80 or older).

On this clonotype: Its antigen remains undetermined. Base quality data are lacking; no much larger clone is found one base away.

The protocol used for the library was 5' RACE. Data came from an Illumina HiSeq 2500. The second PCR ran for roughly 6 to 11 cycles and used a J-beta primer mix along with a sample-barcoded 5' primer. Each TCR beta cDNA molecule received a unique molecular identifier from a template-switch 5' adaptor carrying 12 random nucleotides. Each sample yielded at least 3 million CDR3-containing paired-end reads. First-strand cDNA was synthesized from all RNA with the Mint cDNA synthesis kit, primed by a TRBC-specific oligonucleotide. Following uracil-DNA glycosylase treatment, a first 18-cycle PCR with universal primers M1SS and BC2_uni_R was performed on all cDNA. In the authors' own workflow: Normalization of each sample was performed by random selection of 1 million high-quality reads, each carrying a distinct molecular identifier. Instead of being binned into consensus sequences, reads with shared molecular identifiers were discarded. CDR3 identification, clonotype clustering and error correction used MiTCR with a Q25 quality threshold and the strictest error-elimination algorithm. Lower-bound total TCR beta diversity was estimated with a nonparametric unseen species model using Euler transformation. The public sequencing data were trimmed at Q25 with fastp and processed into clonotypes with MiXCR by TCRdb, which kept only in-frame beta chains. Every distinct CDR3 protein forms one entry, paired with its most common genes and DNA. These V and J calls are TCRdb output, not the study's own analysis. Within this sample are some 640,000 distinct CDR3 sequences, with around 31% of them counted one time only. In total, the top ten clones hold around a sixth of the sample.

The donors were 40 or so Caucasian individuals from Russia, aged 6 to 90 years, who were systemically healthy. Each donor gave approximately 9.4 milliliters of peripheral blood, drawn into EDTA-treated Vacutainer tubes. Ficoll-Paque density-gradient centrifugation was used to isolate PBMCs, with at least 6.5 million per sample. Total RNA, at least 6 micrograms per sample, was extracted from PBMCs with Trizol reagent. Naive CD45RAhigh/CD27high T cell percentages were measured by flow cytometry on a PBMC aliquot from every donor. From cysteine to phenylalanine, the CDR3 is 16 amino acids long. Left in the record is the CDR3 DNA by itself, 48 bases read in frame from the first base. Looking up the germline V gene yields CDR1 SGHTA and CDR2 FQGNSA. Relative to germline, V is missing 1 base and J is missing 8 bases, with 10 bases of the junction outside any gene match. Results and caveats for the whole study, not just this receptor: Donor CMV infection status was unknown, potentially confounding age-related changes in expanded clonotypes. Compared with the aged group, the long-lived group had more naive CD4+ T cells, fewer expanded clones and increased TCR diversity, suggesting age selection. Estimates of total diversity based on one million sequenced T cells were considered lower bounds and underestimates. As age increased, observed TCR beta diversity per million T cells dropped in a roughly linear way, and a significant reduction was already evident by age approximately 40. The percentage of naive T cells measured by flow cytometry correlated strongly with observed TCR beta diversity. Bulk unsorted PBMC profiling prevented conclusive comparison of naive and antigen-experienced compartments.

This sequence was found in a woman older than 75 in good health. Specimen: blood. The rearranged segments are TRBV7-2 and TRBJ1-4; 7 of the junction bases match TRBD1. The DNA sequence is given as TGTGCCAGCAGCTTAGTGGTAAGGACAGGTGAAGAAAAACTGTTTTTT. This encodes CASSLVVRTGEEKLFF.